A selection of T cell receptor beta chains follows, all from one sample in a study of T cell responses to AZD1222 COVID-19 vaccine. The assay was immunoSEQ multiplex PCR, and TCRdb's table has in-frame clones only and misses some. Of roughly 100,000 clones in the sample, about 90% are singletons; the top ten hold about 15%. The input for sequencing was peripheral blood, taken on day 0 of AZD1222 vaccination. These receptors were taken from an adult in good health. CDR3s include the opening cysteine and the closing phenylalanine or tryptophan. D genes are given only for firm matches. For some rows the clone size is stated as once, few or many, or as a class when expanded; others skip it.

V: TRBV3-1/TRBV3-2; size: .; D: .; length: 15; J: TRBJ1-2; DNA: TGTGCCAGCAGCCAAGGATCAGGGAAGGGGGGTGGCTACACCTTC; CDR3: CASSQGSGKGGGYTF
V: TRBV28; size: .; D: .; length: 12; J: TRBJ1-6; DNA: TGTGCCACTCAGGGTCAATTTTCACCCCTCCACTTT; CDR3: CATQGQFSPLHF
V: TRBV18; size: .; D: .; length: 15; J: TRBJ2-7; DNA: TGTGCCAGCTCACCCTCCCTGCGCGGGTCCTACGAGCAGTACTTC; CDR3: CASSPSLRGSYEQYF
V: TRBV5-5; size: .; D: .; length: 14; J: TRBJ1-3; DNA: TGTGCCAGCAGCTTGACCGGGCCTGGAAACACCATATATTTT; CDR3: CASSLTGPGNTIYF
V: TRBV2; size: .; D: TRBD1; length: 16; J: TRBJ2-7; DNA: TGTGCCAGCAGTAAAACAGGGGGTTCTAATACTCACGAGCAGTACTTC; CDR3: CASSKTGGSNTHEQYF
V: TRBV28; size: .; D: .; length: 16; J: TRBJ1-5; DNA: TGTGCCAGCAGTCCCCGGACAGCGTTTGGCAATCAGCCCCAGCATTTT; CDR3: CASSPRTAFGNQPQHF
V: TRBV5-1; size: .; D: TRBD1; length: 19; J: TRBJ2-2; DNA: TGCGCCAGCAGCTCCAGCCCAGAGGGGACAGGGGGCGCGTCCGGGGAGCTGTTTTTT; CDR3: CASSSSPEGTGGASGELFF
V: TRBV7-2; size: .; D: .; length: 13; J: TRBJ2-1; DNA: TGTGCCAGCAGCTCCCAGGGGATTGGTGAGCAGTTCTTC; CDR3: CASSSQGIGEQFF
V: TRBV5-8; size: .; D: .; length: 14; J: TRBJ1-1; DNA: TGTGCCAGCAGCCGATCTAACTCGAACACTGAAGCTTTCTTT; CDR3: CASSRSNSNTEAFF
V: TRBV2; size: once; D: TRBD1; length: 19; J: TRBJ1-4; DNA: TGTGCCAGCAGTGATCCCCGACAGGGGGCAGGCGGAACTAATGAAAAACTGTTTTTT; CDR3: CASSDPRQGAGGTNEKLFF
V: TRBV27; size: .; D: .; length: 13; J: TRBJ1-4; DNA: TGTGCCAGCAAACCACAGGGTAGCGAAAAACTGTTTTTT; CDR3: CASKPQGSEKLFF
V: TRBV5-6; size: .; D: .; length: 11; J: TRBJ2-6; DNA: TGTGCCAGCAGCCAGAAGGGTGTGCTCACTTTC; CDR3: CASSQKGVLTF
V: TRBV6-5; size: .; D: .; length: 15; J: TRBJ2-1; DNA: TGTGCCAGCAGCCGGGACTTCGGGGGCCATACTGAGCAGTTCTTC; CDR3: CASSRDFGGHTEQFF
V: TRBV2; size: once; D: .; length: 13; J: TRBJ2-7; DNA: TGTGCCAGCAGTGTGACGGAGTTCTACGAGCAGTACTTC; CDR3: CASSVTEFYEQYF
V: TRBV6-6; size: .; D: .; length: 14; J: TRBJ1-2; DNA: TGTGCCAGCAGTTATCTCCAGATATCGTATGGCTACACCTTC; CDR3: CASSYLQISYGYTF
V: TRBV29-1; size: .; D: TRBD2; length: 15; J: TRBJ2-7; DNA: TGCAGCGTTGAAGGAGGGACTAGCGGATTCTACGAGCAGTACTTC; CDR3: CSVEGGTSGFYEQYF
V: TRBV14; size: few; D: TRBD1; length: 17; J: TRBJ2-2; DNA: TGTGCCAGCAGCACGTCCGTCCGGGACAGGGCCACCGGGGAGCTGTTTTTT; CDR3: CASSTSVRDRATGELFF
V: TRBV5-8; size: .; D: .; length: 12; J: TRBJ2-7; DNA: TGTGCCAGCAGCTTGGATGACTACGAGCAGTACTTC; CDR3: CASSLDDYEQYF
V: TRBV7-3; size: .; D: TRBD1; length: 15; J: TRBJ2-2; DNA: TGTGCCAGCAGCCCACGACAGGGAGAAACCGGGGAGCTGTTTTTT; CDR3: CASSPRQGETGELFF
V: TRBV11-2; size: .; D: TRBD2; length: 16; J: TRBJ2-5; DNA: TGTGCCAGCAGCTTAGGGGGCAGGACTAGCGGAGAGACCCAGTACTTC; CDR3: CASSLGGRTSGETQYF
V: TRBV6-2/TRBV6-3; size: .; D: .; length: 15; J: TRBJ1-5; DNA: TGTGCCAGCAGCCGGGACCGGAACCCCCATCAGCCCCAGCATTTT; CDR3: CASSRDRNPHQPQHF
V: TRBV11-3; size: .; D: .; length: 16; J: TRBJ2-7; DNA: TGTGCCAGCAGCCTGTATTCGGGGTCTGACGGCTACGAGCAGTACTTC; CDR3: CASSLYSGSDGYEQYF
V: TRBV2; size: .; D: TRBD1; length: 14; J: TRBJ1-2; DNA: TGTGCCAGCAATATCAGGGGGCGCGGGGATGGCTACACCTTC; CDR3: CASNIRGRGDGYTF
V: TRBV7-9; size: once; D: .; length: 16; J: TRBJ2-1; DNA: TGTGCCAGCAGCCCCCCTAGGGGGAGCTCCTACAATGAGCAGTTCTTC; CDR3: CASSPPRGSSYNEQFF
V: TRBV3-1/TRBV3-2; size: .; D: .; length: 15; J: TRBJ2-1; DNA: TGTGCCAGCAGCCAAGGGATTCGGGCCACGAATGAGCAGTTCTTC; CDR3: CASSQGIRATNEQFF
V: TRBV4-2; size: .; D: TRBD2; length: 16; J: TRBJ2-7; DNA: TGTGCCAGCAGCCAAGGGGGGGAGCGGGGCTCCTACGAGCAGTACTTC; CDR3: CASSQGGERGSYEQYF
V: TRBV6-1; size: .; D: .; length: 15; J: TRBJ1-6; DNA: TGTGCCAGCAGTGAAGAGGTGCAGGGAGGATCACCCCTCCACTTT; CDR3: CASSEEVQGGSPLHF
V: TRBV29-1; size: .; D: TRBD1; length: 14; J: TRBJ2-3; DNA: TGCAGCGGAGGACAGGGAGAAAGCACAGATACGCAGTATTTT; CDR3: CSGGQGESTDTQYF
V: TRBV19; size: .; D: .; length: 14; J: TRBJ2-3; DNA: TGTGCCAGTAGTCCCGACTGGCTCACAGATACGCAGTATTTT; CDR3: CASSPDWLTDTQYF
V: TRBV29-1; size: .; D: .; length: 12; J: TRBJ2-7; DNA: TGCAGCGTTGAACTCACCTCCTACGAGCAGTACTTC; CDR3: CSVELTSYEQYF
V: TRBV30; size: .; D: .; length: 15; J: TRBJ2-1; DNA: TGTGCCTGGAGTGTAAGGGGGAGTGTAGCCGCTGAGCAGTTCTTC; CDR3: CAWSVRGSVAAEQFF
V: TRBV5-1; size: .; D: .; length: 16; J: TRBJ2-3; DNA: TGCGCCAGCAGCTTGGAACGGGGACCCTCCACAGATACGCAGTATTTT; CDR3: CASSLERGPSTDTQYF
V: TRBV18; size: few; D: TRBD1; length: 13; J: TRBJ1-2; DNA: TGTGCCAGCTCACCAGGACAGGACTATGGCTACACCTTC; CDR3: CASSPGQDYGYTF
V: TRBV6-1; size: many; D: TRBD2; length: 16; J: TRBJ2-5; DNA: TGTGCCAGCAGTGAGGTGGGACTAGCGGGGACCGCGCCCCAGTACTTC; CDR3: CASSEVGLAGTAPQYF
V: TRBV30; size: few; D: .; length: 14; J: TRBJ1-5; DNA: TGTGCCTGGAGTTTGGGGACCCTAAATCAGCCCCAGCATTTT; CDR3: CAWSLGTLNQPQHF
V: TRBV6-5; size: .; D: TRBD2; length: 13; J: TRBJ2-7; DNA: TGTGCCACCCGCCAGCGGGAGCTTTACGAGCAGTACTTC; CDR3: CATRQRELYEQYF
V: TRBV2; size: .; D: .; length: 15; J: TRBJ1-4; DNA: TGTGCCAGCAGTGAGATGGGCTTTGGGATTGAAAAACTGTTTTTT; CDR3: CASSEMGFGIEKLFF
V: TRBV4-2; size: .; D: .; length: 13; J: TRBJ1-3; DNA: TGTGCCAGCAGCCAAGGGACAGGAAACACCATATATTTT; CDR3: CASSQGTGNTIYF
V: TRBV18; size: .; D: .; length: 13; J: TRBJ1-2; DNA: TGTGCCAGCTCACTTGGGACGACCTATGGCTACACCTTC; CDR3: CASSLGTTYGYTF
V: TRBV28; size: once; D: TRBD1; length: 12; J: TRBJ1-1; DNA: TGTGCCAGTCGGACAGGGGGCACTGAAGCTTTCTTT; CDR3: CASRTGGTEAFF
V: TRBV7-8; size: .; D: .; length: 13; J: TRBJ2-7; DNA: TGTGCCAGCAGCTTAGGCTACTCCTACGAGCAGTACTTC; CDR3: CASSLGYSYEQYF